A selection of T cell receptor beta chains follows, all from one sample in a study of cytomegalovirus exposure and HLA in healthy donors. Profiled with immunoSEQ multiplex PCR; TCRdb holds only in-frame clones, not every one. This sample has some 97,000 clones; around 80% occur once, and the top ten carry 12% to 15%. The source material was PBMCs. The receptors stem from a male donor in good health and CMV-seropositive. Each CDR3 is given with its conserved first and last residue. Fields, in order: J gene, V gene, D gene, clone size, CDR3 DNA, CDR3 protein. D genes are given only for firm matches. Only part of the rows carry a size: once, few, many, or a class if the clone is expanded.

j_call: TRBJ1-5; v_call: TRBV2; d_call: NA; clone_size: NA; cdr3_nt: TGTGCCAGCAGTGAAAATTTGGCTGATCAGCCCCAGCATTTT; cdr3_aa: CASSENLADQPQHF
j_call: TRBJ2-7; v_call: TRBV6-5; d_call: NA; clone_size: NA; cdr3_nt: TGTGCCAGCAGTTACGATCAGGGGGGTGAGCAGTACTTC; cdr3_aa: CASSYDQGGEQYF
j_call: TRBJ1-1; v_call: TRBV10-3; d_call: TRBD1; clone_size: NA; cdr3_nt: TGTGCCATCAGTGAGTCAGTGACAGGGATAAAGGACACTGAAGCTTTCTTT; cdr3_aa: CAISESVTGIKDTEAFF
j_call: TRBJ2-5; v_call: TRBV18; d_call: NA; clone_size: NA; cdr3_nt: TGTGCCAGCTCACCTTTGACAGGGAGGGAGACCCAGTACTTC; cdr3_aa: CASSPLTGRETQYF
j_call: TRBJ1-4; v_call: TRBV4-2; d_call: TRBD1; clone_size: NA; cdr3_nt: TGTGCCAGCAGCCCCCCGGGACAGGGCAATGAAAAACTGTTTTTT; cdr3_aa: CASSPPGQGNEKLFF
j_call: TRBJ2-5; v_call: TRBV30; d_call: NA; clone_size: NA; cdr3_nt: TGTGCCTGGAGTCCCGGGACAACAGAGACCCAGTACTTC; cdr3_aa: CAWSPGTTETQYF
j_call: TRBJ1-2; v_call: TRBV7-9; d_call: TRBD1; clone_size: NA; cdr3_nt: TGTGCCAGCAGCTTAGTTGGACAGGGGGCGTATGGCTACACCTTC; cdr3_aa: CASSLVGQGAYGYTF
j_call: TRBJ2-5; v_call: TRBV7-8; d_call: TRBD1; clone_size: NA; cdr3_nt: TGTGCCAGCAGCCCGGGACAGATTGAAGAGACCCAGTACTTC; cdr3_aa: CASSPGQIEETQYF
j_call: TRBJ1-1; v_call: TRBV7-9; d_call: TRBD1; clone_size: NA; cdr3_nt: TGTGCCAGCAGCGTAGGATTCGGGATTTACAGGGGGAGGGACACTGAAGCTTTCTTT; cdr3_aa: CASSVGFGIYRGRDTEAFF
j_call: TRBJ2-2; v_call: TRBV10-1; d_call: NA; clone_size: few; cdr3_nt: TGCGCCAGCAGTGAGTACAGCACCTTCGACACCGGGGAGCTGTTTTTT; cdr3_aa: CASSEYSTFDTGELFF
j_call: TRBJ1-3; v_call: TRBV10-3; d_call: TRBD1; clone_size: NA; cdr3_nt: TGTGCCATCAAAGGGACAGGGGACGACACCATATATTTT; cdr3_aa: CAIKGTGDDTIYF
j_call: TRBJ1-6; v_call: TRBV19; d_call: TRBD1; clone_size: NA; cdr3_nt: TGTGCCAGTAGTATGGTAAGGTCGGACAGGGCAGATTCACCCCTCCACTTT; cdr3_aa: CASSMVRSDRADSPLHF
j_call: TRBJ1-5; v_call: TRBV5-1; d_call: NA; clone_size: few; cdr3_nt: TGCGCCAGCAGCTTGGGGCCCGATCAGCCCCAGCATTTT; cdr3_aa: CASSLGPDQPQHF
j_call: TRBJ1-3; v_call: TRBV9; d_call: NA; clone_size: NA; cdr3_nt: TGTGCCAGCAGCGTAGGCAGCTCTGGAAACACCATATATTTT; cdr3_aa: CASSVGSSGNTIYF
j_call: TRBJ2-1; v_call: TRBV13; d_call: TRBD2; clone_size: NA; cdr3_nt: TGTGCCAGCAGCTTAGGACTAGCGGGGGATTCGGGTGAGCAGTTCTTC; cdr3_aa: CASSLGLAGDSGEQFF
j_call: TRBJ1-2; v_call: TRBV13; d_call: NA; clone_size: few; cdr3_nt: TGTGCCAGCAGCTCCCAGAGCGACAGCAATTATGGCTACACCTTC; cdr3_aa: CASSSQSDSNYGYTF
j_call: TRBJ2-7; v_call: TRBV28; d_call: NA; clone_size: few; cdr3_nt: TGTGCCAGCAGCCATACACAGGGATCCCAAAACTACGAGCAGTACTTC; cdr3_aa: CASSHTQGSQNYEQYF
j_call: TRBJ1-5; v_call: TRBV25-1; d_call: NA; clone_size: NA; cdr3_nt: TGTGCCAGCAGTGAGGCAGGACAGCGCAATCAGCCCCAGCATTTT; cdr3_aa: CASSEAGQRNQPQHF
j_call: TRBJ1-1; v_call: TRBV27; d_call: NA; clone_size: NA; cdr3_nt: TGTGCCAGCAGTTTTAATCCCGGCACTGAAGCTTTCTTT; cdr3_aa: CASSFNPGTEAFF
j_call: TRBJ1-6; v_call: TRBV4-1; d_call: TRBD1; clone_size: once; cdr3_nt: TGCGCCAGCAGCCAAGAGAGCAGGGGGTATGAAAATTCACCCCTCCACTTT; cdr3_aa: CASSQESRGYENSPLHF
j_call: TRBJ2-7; v_call: TRBV11-2; d_call: TRBD2; clone_size: NA; cdr3_nt: TGTGCCAGCAGCTTAGTCCGGACTAGCGGGGGCGAGCAGTACTTC; cdr3_aa: CASSLVRTSGGEQYF
j_call: TRBJ1-2; v_call: TRBV19; d_call: NA; clone_size: NA; cdr3_nt: TGTGCCAGTAGTTCTCGCTACTATGGAGAATATGGCTACACCTTC; cdr3_aa: CASSSRYYGEYGYTF
j_call: TRBJ1-1; v_call: TRBV30; d_call: NA; clone_size: NA; cdr3_nt: TGTGCCTGGAGTAACTTTCAGGATAGTGCACGCCCGTACTTT; cdr3_aa: CAWSNFQDSARPYF
j_call: TRBJ2-3; v_call: TRBV5-6; d_call: TRBD2; clone_size: NA; cdr3_nt: TGTGCCAGCAGCTTGGGGACTAGCGGAGCGAGTAGCACAGATACGCAGTATTTT; cdr3_aa: CASSLGTSGASSTDTQYF
j_call: TRBJ2-3; v_call: TRBV19; d_call: TRBD1; clone_size: NA; cdr3_nt: TGTGCCAGTAGTATAGTTGGGACAGACACCACAGATACGCAGTATTTT; cdr3_aa: CASSIVGTDTTDTQYF
j_call: TRBJ2-5; v_call: TRBV13; d_call: TRBD2; clone_size: NA; cdr3_nt: TGTGCCAGCAGGGCCGGGGGGGCCAAAGAGACCCAGTACTTC; cdr3_aa: CASRAGGAKETQYF
j_call: TRBJ2-4; v_call: TRBV4-1; d_call: NA; clone_size: few; cdr3_nt: TGCGCCAGCAGCCAAGTGAGCGGAGGGGAGGTGCAGTACTTC; cdr3_aa: CASSQVSGGEVQYF
j_call: TRBJ1-4; v_call: TRBV4-2; d_call: NA; clone_size: NA; cdr3_nt: TGTGCCAGCAGCCAAATCCCGACAGCTCGTAATGAAAAACTGTTTTTT; cdr3_aa: CASSQIPTARNEKLFF
j_call: TRBJ1-5; v_call: TRBV7-2; d_call: TRBD1; clone_size: NA; cdr3_nt: TGTGCCAGCAGCACCGACAGGGGGAGCAATCAGCCCCAGCATTTT; cdr3_aa: CASSTDRGSNQPQHF
j_call: TRBJ2-7; v_call: TRBV5-1; d_call: TRBD1; clone_size: few; cdr3_nt: TGCGCCAGCAGCCTGGGACAGGTTGACGAGCAGTACTTC; cdr3_aa: CASSLGQVDEQYF
j_call: TRBJ1-1; v_call: TRBV7-2; d_call: NA; clone_size: NA; cdr3_nt: TGTGCCAGCAGCTTATGGGGCAAAACTGAAGCTTTCTTT; cdr3_aa: CASSLWGKTEAFF